This is a list of T cell receptor beta chains from one sample in a study of blood T cell repertoires in COVID-19. The method was immunoSEQ multiplex PCR; TCRdb's version includes in-frame clones alone and lacks a portion of them. Counted here are roughly 24,000 clones, 92% occurring once; the ten biggest clones make up about 1.9%. The sequencing sample was made of peripheral blood. These receptors all come from a human donor in a cohort sampled during active COVID-19. Each CDR3 is given with its conserved first and last residue. Each record gives: J gene, D gene, V gene, clone size, CDR3 protein, CDR3 DNA. A D gene is named only where the DNA matches it firmly. Rows may omit the clone size; those that give it use once, few, many or a size class.

TRBJ1-6	TRBD1	TRBV11-2	.	CASSLGQLDNSPLHF	TGTGCCAGCAGCTTGGGACAGCTAGATAATTCACCCCTCCACTTT
TRBJ1-2	.	TRBV2	.	CASTEGGGIYGYTF	TGTGCCAGCACCGAGGGGGGGGGTATCTATGGCTACACCTTC
TRBJ1-2	TRBD1	TRBV4-2	.	CASSQGQGDISNYGYTF	TGTGCCAGCAGCCAAGGACAGGGTGATATCTCTAACTATGGCTACACCTTC
TRBJ2-3	TRBD2	TRBV3-1/TRBV3-2	.	CASSQTSGGTDTQYF	TGTGCCAGCAGCCAGACTAGCGGGGGCACAGATACGCAGTATTTT
TRBJ1-2	TRBD1	TRBV6-5	.	CASRTGDRGLRGYTF	TGTGCCAGCAGGACTGGGGACAGGGGCCTCCGTGGCTACACCTTC
TRBJ2-1	TRBD2	TRBV6-4	.	CASRASGYNEQFF	TGTGCCAGCAGGGCTAGCGGCTACAATGAGCAGTTCTTC
TRBJ1-5	TRBD1	TRBV30	.	CAWGGQGPSNQPQHF	TGTGCCTGGGGTGGACAGGGGCCATCCAATCAGCCCCAGCATTTT
TRBJ2-5	.	TRBV9	.	CASSVGSGLQETQYF	TGTGCCAGCAGCGTAGGTAGCGGCCTCCAAGAGACCCAGTACTTC
TRBJ2-7	.	TRBV6-5	.	CASSTTSGYEQYF	TGTGCCAGCAGTACAACGTCGGGTTACGAGCAGTACTTC
TRBJ2-4	TRBD1	TRBV19	.	CASSIGGTEILAKNIQYF	TGTGCCAGTAGTATAGGAGGGACAGAGATCCTAGCCAAAAACATTCAGTACTTC
TRBJ1-2	.	TRBV24-1	.	CATSEGAGDQYGYTF	TGTGCCACCAGTGAGGGGGCGGGGGATCAATATGGCTACACCTTC
TRBJ2-1	.	TRBV6-4	.	CASSSEGDGYNEQFF	TGTGCCAGCAGTTCGGAGGGTGACGGCTACAATGAGCAGTTCTTC
TRBJ1-1	.	TRBV11-2	.	CASNYNGVRTEAFF	TGTGCCAGCAACTACAACGGGGTGCGCACTGAAGCTTTCTTT
TRBJ1-2	.	TRBV11-2	.	CASSPGSFDYGYTF	TGTGCCAGCAGCCCAGGGTCTTTCGACTATGGCTACACCTTC
TRBJ2-5	.	TRBV9	once	CASSVAETQYF	TGTGCCAGCAGCGTGGCTGAGACCCAGTACTTC
TRBJ2-2	.	TRBV4-1	.	CASSQEKRGRASDGELFF	TGCGCCAGCAGCCAAGAGAAAAGGGGGAGGGCCTCTGACGGGGAGCTGTTTTTT
TRBJ2-5	.	TRBV11-3	.	CASSTGAGTQYF	TGTGCCAGCAGCACAGGCGCTGGGACCCAGTACTTC
TRBJ2-2	.	TRBV9	.	CASSVAVTASGELFF	TGTGCCAGCAGCGTAGCGGTCACAGCCTCCGGGGAGCTGTTTTTT
TRBJ1-2	TRBD1	TRBV11-2	.	CASSFTGDGDYGYTF	TGTGCCAGCAGCTTCACAGGGGATGGGGACTATGGCTACACCTTC
TRBJ2-1	.	TRBV6-5	.	CASGGSGWRANEQFF	TGTGCCAGCGGGGGAAGCGGGTGGAGGGCCAATGAGCAGTTCTTC
TRBJ2-3	.	TRBV7-9	.	CASSPQADTQYF	TGTGCCAGCAGCCCACAGGCGGATACGCAGTATTTT
TRBJ1-1	.	TRBV11-2	once	CASSLNPDRSNTEAFF	TGTGCCAGCAGCTTGAACCCAGACAGGTCGAACACTGAAGCTTTCTTT
TRBJ2-4	.	TRBV21-1	.	CASIIQGYF	TGTGCCAGCATTATACAGGGCTACTTC
TRBJ1-1	.	TRBV12-3/TRBV12-4	.	CASSKTENTEAFF	TGTGCCAGCAGCAAGACAGAGAACACTGAAGCTTTCTTT
TRBJ2-1	.	TRBV7-2	.	CASSTPGVDNEQFF	TGTGCCAGCAGCACCCCCGGAGTTGACAATGAGCAGTTCTTC
TRBJ2-1	.	TRBV5-1	few	CASSLASYNEQFF	TGCGCCAGCAGCTTGGCCTCTTACAATGAGCAGTTCTTC
TRBJ2-7	.	TRBV7-2	.	CASSSRASWSYEQYF	TGTGCCAGCAGCTCGCGCGCCTCCTGGTCCTACGAGCAGTACTTC
TRBJ1-1	TRBD1	TRBV19	.	CASSPEMQGARGNTEAFF	TGTGCCAGTAGTCCCGAAATGCAGGGGGCAAGAGGGAACACTGAAGCTTTCTTT
TRBJ2-7	TRBD2	TRBV24-1	.	CATSDPRGGALYEQYF	TGTGCCACCAGTGACCCCCGCGGGGGAGCACTCTACGAGCAGTACTTC
TRBJ2-2	TRBD2	TRBV7-6	.	CASSLVASGPTGELFF	TGTGCCAGCAGCTTAGTGGCTAGCGGGCCTACCGGGGAGCTGTTTTTT
TRBJ2-3	.	TRBV25-1	.	CASSEWRQFTDTQYF	TGTGCCAGCAGTGAATGGCGGCAGTTCACAGATACGCAGTATTTT
TRBJ1-2	.	TRBV27	.	CASSFNGNYGYTF	TGTGCCAGCAGTTTTAACGGTAACTATGGCTACACCTTC
TRBJ1-5	.	TRBV7-2	.	CASSLEGPGNVKPQHF	TGTGCCAGCAGCTTAGAAGGGCCAGGGAATGTGAAGCCCCAGCATTTT
TRBJ1-5	.	TRBV12-3/TRBV12-4	.	CASSLRENQPQHF	TGTGCCAGCAGTTTGAGGGAAAATCAGCCCCAGCATTTT
TRBJ1-5	.	TRBV20-1	.	CSASPGQYAYSNQPQHF	TGCAGTGCTAGTCCCGGACAGTACGCTTATAGCAATCAGCCCCAGCATTTT
TRBJ2-6	.	TRBV5-1	once	CASSGSVSGANVLTF	TGCGCCAGCAGTGGTAGCGTCTCTGGGGCCAACGTCCTGACTTTC
TRBJ1-1	TRBD1	TRBV29-1	.	CSAAKTGGYTEAFF	TGCAGCGCAGCCAAGACAGGGGGATACACTGAAGCTTTCTTT
TRBJ2-5	TRBD2	TRBV5-4	.	CASSRTSGGQETQYF	TGTGCCAGCAGCCGGACTAGCGGGGGGCAAGAGACCCAGTACTTC
TRBJ2-5	.	TRBV4-1	once	CASSQAGTTLETQYF	TGCGCCAGCAGCCAAGCCGGGACAACCTTGGAGACCCAGTACTTC
TRBJ2-7	.	TRBV10-3	.	CAISETHSGYEQYF	TGTGCCATCAGTGAGACTCATAGCGGCTACGAGCAGTACTTC
TRBJ1-2	.	TRBV10-1	.	CASRGSPADGYTF	TGCGCCAGCAGAGGCTCCCCAGCGGATGGCTACACCTTC
TRBJ1-1	TRBD1	TRBV30	.	CACHLTKGAGNTEAFF	TGTGCCTGCCATCTCACTAAGGGGGCTGGGAACACTGAAGCTTTCTTT
TRBJ1-2	.	TRBV29-1	.	CSVGQTNYGYTF	TGCAGCGTTGGGCAGACTAACTATGGCTACACCTTC
TRBJ2-1	.	TRBV9	once	CASSVVEGNEQFF	TGTGCCAGCAGCGTAGTGGAGGGAAATGAGCAGTTCTTC
TRBJ2-1	TRBD2	TRBV7-2	.	CASSSQSGSGLYNEQFF	TGTGCCAGCAGCTCCCAGAGCGGGAGTGGCCTCTACAATGAGCAGTTCTTC
TRBJ2-4	TRBD1	TRBV7-2	.	CASSFQGVGLTNIQYF	TGTGCCAGCAGCTTCCAGGGGGTGGGCCTCACAAACATTCAGTACTTC
TRBJ2-5	.	TRBV4-2	.	CASSQDPTFAGETQYF	TGTGCCAGCAGCCAAGACCCGACTTTCGCGGGAGAGACCCAGTACTTC
TRBJ2-5	TRBD2	TRBV11-3	.	CASSRGEGETQYF	TGTGCCAGCAGCCGAGGGGAGGGAGAGACCCAGTACTTC
TRBJ1-2	.	TRBV7-8	.	CASSTGGVNGYTF	TGTGCCAGCAGCACTGGGGGGGTGAATGGCTACACCTTC
TRBJ2-2	.	TRBV7-9	.	CASSFGSNTGELFF	TGTGCCAGCAGCTTCGGGAGCAACACCGGGGAGCTGTTTTTT
TRBJ2-3	TRBD2	TRBV7-9	.	CASSLAGGSTDTQYF	TGTGCCAGCAGCTTAGCGGGAGGGAGCACAGATACGCAGTATTTT
TRBJ1-1	TRBD1	TRBV5-1	.	CASTARGENTEAFF	TGCGCCAGCACAGCCAGGGGGGAGAACACTGAAGCTTTCTTT
TRBJ2-4	TRBD2	TRBV5-1	once	CASSRLAGGTKGKNIQYF	TGCGCCAGCAGCAGACTAGCGGGAGGGACGAAAGGGAAAAACATTCAGTACTTC
TRBJ2-5	TRBD2	TRBV5-1	.	CASSGTSGRPETQYF	TGCGCCAGCAGCGGGACTAGCGGGAGGCCAGAGACCCAGTACTTC
TRBJ1-1	.	TRBV5-1	.	CASSLAGGNTEAFF	TGCGCCAGCAGCTTGGCAGGAGGGAACACTGAAGCTTTCTTT
TRBJ1-2	.	TRBV5-1	.	CASSLEGRAYGYTF	TGCGCCAGCAGCTTGGAGGGCAGGGCCTATGGCTACACCTTC
TRBJ1-5	.	TRBV11-2	.	CASSLTGETQPQHF	TGTGCCAGCAGCTTAACGGGAGAGACTCAGCCCCAGCATTTT
TRBJ2-5	TRBD1	TRBV7-9	.	CAARMTGEVGETQYF	TGTGCAGCAAGGATGACAGGGGAGGTTGGGGAGACCCAGTACTTC
TRBJ2-3	.	TRBV18	.	CASSPLDSTDTQYF	TGTGCCAGCTCACCACTAGACTCGACAGATACGCAGTATTTT